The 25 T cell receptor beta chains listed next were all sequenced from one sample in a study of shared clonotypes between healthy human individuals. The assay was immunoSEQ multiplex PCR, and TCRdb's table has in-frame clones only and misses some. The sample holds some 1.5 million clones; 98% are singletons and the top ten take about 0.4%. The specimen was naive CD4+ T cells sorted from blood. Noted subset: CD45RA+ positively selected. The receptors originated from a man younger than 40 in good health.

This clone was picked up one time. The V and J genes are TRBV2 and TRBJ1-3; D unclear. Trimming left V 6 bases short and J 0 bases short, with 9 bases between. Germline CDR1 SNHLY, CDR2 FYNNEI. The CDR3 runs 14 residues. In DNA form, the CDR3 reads TGTGCCAGCAGGAAAATTTACTCTGGAAACACCATATATTTT. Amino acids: CASRKIYSGNTIYF. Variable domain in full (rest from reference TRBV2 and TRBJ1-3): EPEVTQTPSHQVTQMGQEVILRCVPISNHLYFYWYRQILGQKVEFLVSFYNNEISEKSEIFDDQFSVERPDGSNFTLKIRSTKLEDSAMYFCASRKIYSGNTIYFGEGSWLTVV.

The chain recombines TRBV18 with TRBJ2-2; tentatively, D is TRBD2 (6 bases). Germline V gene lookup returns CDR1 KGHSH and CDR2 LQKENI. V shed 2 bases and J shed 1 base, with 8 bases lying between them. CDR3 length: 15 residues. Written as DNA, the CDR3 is TGTGCCAGCTCACCAACGGGGGTGAACACCGGGGAGCTGTTTTTT. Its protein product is CASSPTGVNTGELFF. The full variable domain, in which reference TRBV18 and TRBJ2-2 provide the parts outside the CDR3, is NAGVMQNPRHLVRRRGQEARLRCSPMKGHSHVYWYRQLPEEGLKFMVYLQKENIIDESGMPKERFSAEFPKEGPSILRIQQVVRGDSAAYFCASSPTGVNTGELFFGEGSRLTVL.

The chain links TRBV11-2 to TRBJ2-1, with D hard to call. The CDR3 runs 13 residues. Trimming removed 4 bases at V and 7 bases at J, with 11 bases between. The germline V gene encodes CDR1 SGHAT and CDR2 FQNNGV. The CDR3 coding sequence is TGTGCCAGCAGCTCCCTTATTAGGAATGAGCAGTTCTTC. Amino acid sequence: CASSSLIRNEQFF.

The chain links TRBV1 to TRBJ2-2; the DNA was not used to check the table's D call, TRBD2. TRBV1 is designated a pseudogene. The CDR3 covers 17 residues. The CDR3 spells CTSSQDIREMRTGELFF. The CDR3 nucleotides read TGCACCAGCAGCCAAGATATTCGAGAAATGAGAACCGGGGAGCTGTTTTTT.

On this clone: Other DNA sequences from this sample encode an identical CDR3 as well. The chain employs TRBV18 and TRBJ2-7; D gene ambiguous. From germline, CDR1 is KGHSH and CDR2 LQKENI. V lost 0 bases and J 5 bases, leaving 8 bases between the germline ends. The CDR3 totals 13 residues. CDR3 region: CASSPPRRDEQYF. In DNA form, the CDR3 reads TGTGCCAGCTCACCACCGCGAAGGGACGAGCAGTACTTC.

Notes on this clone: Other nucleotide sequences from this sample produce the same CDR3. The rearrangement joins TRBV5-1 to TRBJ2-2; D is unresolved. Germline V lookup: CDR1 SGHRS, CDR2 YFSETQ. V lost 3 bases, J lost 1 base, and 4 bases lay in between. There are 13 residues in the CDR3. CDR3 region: CASSSENTGELFF. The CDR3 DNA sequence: TGCGCCAGCAGCTCCGAGAACACCGGGGAGCTGTTTTTT.

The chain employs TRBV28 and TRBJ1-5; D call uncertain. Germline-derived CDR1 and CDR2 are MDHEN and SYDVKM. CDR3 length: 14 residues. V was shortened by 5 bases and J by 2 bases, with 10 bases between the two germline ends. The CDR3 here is CASSPPAGNQPQHF. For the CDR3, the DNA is TGTGCCAGCAGTCCCCCGGCAGGCAATCAGCCCCAGCATTTT.

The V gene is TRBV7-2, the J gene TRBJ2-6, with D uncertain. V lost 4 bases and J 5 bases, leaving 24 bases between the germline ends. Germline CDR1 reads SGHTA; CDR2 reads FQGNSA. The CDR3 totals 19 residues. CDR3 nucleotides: TGTGCCAGCAGCTCCTTTTGTGAAATCTCACAAAGTCGGGCCAACGTCCTGACTTTC. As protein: CASSSFCEISQSRANVLTF.

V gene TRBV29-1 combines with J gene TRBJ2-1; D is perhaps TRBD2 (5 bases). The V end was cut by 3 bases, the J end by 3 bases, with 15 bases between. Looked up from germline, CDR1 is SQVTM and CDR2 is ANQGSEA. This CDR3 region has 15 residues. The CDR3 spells CSVERWVDYYNEQFF. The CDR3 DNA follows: TGCAGCGTTGAGCGTTGGGTCGACTACTACAATGAGCAGTTCTTC.

CDR3 sequence reads: CASRKQGASQPQHF. The CDR3 coding sequence is TGTGCCAGCAGGAAACAGGGGGCGAGTCAGCCCCAGCATTTT. This chain connects TRBV2 to TRBJ1-5; 9 bases map to TRBD1. This CDR3 is built from 14 residues. CDR1 and CDR2 (germline): SNHLY, FYNNEI. V lost 6 bases, J lost 6 bases, and 6 bases stayed unmatched.

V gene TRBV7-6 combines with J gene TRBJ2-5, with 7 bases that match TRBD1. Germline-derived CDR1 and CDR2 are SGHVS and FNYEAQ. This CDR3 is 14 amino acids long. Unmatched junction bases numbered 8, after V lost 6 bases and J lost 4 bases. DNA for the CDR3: TGTGCCAGCAGGGGTGGACAGGTCGGAGAGACCCAGTACTTC. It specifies CASRGGQVGETQYF.

CDR3 in DNA: TGTGCCAGCAGCTCACAAGTAACTAGTTTCGATGAGCAGTTCTTC. Translating gives CASSSQVTSFDEQFF. V gene TRBV27 combines with J gene TRBJ2-1, with TRBD2 as a possible D gene (5 bases). CDR3 length equals 15 residues. CDR1 is MNHEY and CDR2 is SMNVEV in the germline V gene (reference sequence). Trimming took 6 bases from V and 8 from J, leaving 20 bases between them.

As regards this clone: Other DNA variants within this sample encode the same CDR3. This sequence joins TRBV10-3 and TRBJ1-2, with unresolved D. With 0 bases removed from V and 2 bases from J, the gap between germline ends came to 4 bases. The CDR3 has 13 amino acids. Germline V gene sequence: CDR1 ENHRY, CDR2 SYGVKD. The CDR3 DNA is TGTGCCATCAGTGAGTCGGGGAACTATGGCTACACCTTC. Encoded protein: CAISESGNYGYTF.

The CDR3 sequence: CASSLARAAGNTIYF. CDR3 in DNA: TGTGCCAGCAGCTTAGCAAGGGCTGCGGGAAACACCATATATTTT. V gene TRBV7-9 combines with J gene TRBJ1-3; D unresolved. CDR1 is SEHNR and CDR2 is FQNEAQ in the germline V gene (reference sequence). V shed 0 bases and J shed 4 bases, with 10 bases lying between them. The CDR3 sequence is 15 residues long.

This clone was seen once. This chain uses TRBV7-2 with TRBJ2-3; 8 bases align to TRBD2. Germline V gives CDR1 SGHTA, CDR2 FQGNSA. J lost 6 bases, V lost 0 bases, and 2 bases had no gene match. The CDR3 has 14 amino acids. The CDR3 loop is CASSLATSADTQYF. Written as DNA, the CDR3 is TGTGCCAGCAGCTTAGCGACTAGCGCTGATACGCAGTATTTT.

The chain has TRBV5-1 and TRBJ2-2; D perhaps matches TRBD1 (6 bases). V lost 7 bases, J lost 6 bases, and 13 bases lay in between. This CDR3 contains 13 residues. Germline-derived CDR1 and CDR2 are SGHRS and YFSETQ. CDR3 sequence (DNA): TGCGCCAGCTATACAGGGCGGGCCGGGGAGCTGTTTTTT. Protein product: CASYTGRAGELFF.

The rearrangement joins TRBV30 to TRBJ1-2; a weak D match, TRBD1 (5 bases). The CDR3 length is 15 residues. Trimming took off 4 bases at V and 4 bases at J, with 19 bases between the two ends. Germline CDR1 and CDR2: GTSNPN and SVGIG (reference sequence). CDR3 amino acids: CAWTLRGRGGYGYTF. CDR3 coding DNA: TGTGCCTGGACCCTAAGAGGTCGGGGGGGCTATGGCTACACCTTC.

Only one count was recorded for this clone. The DNA for the CDR3 is TGTGCCAGCAGCCCCGAAAGGGTCCACGAGCAGTACTTC. It translates to CASSPERVHEQYF. This sequence joins TRBV11-2 and TRBJ2-7; D is uncertain. The V and J ends lost 5 bases and 5 bases respectively, with 13 bases between them. Looked up from germline, CDR1 is SGHAT and CDR2 is FQNNGV. CDR3 length: 13 amino acids.

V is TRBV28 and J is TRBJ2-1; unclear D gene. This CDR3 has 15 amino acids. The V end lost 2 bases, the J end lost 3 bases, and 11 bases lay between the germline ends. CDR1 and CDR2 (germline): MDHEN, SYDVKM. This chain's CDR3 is CASSLPGPRYNEQFF. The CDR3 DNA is TGTGCCAGCAGTTTACCAGGTCCCCGCTACAATGAGCAGTTCTTC.

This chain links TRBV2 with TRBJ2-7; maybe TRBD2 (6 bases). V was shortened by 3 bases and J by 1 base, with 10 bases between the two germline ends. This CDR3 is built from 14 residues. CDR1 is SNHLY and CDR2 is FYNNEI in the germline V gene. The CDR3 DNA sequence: TGTGCCAGCAGTGAGGGGGGATATTCCTACGAGCAGTACTTC. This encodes CASSEGGYSYEQYF.

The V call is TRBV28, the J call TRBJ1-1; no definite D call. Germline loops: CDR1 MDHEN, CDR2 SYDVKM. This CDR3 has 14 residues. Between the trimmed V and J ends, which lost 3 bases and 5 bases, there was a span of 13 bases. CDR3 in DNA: TGTGCCAGCAGTTTTTCGCCCGGGGAGACTGAAGCTTTCTTT. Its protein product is CASSFSPGETEAFF.

The chain's CDR3 is CASSSGSGSSYEQYF. The CDR3 DNA reads as TGTGCCAGCTCATCGGGGAGCGGGAGCTCCTACGAGCAGTACTTC. V gene TRBV18 combines with J gene TRBJ2-7, with 8 nucleotides matching TRBD2. With V trimmed by 5 bases and J by 0 bases, 6 bases remained unmatched. From germline, CDR1 is KGHSH and CDR2 LQKENI. This CDR3 has 15 residues.

The CDR3 loop reads CASSSPGDGGTEAFF. The CDR3 coding sequence is TGTGCCAGCAGCTCACCAGGGGACGGTGGCACTGAAGCTTTCTTT. The genes are TRBV5-4 and TRBJ1-1; possibly TRBD1 for D (6 bases). V shed 3 bases and J shed 4 bases, with 16 bases lying between them. Looked up from germline, CDR1 is SGHNT and CDR2 is YYREEE (reference sequence). CDR3 size: 15 residues. Full variable domain (missing parts from reference TRBV5-4 and TRBJ1-1): ETGVTQSPTHLIKTRGQQVTLRCSSQSGHNTVSWYQQALGQGPQFIFQYYREEENGRGNFPPRFSGLQFPNYSSELNVNALELDDSALYLCASSSPGDGGTEAFFGQGTRLTVV.

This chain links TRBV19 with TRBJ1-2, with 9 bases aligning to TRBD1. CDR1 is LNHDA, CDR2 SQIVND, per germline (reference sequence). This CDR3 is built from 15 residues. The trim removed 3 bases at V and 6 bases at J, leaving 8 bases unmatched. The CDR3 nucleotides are TGTGCCAGTAGTATGGAGGGACAGGGCCCTAATGGCTACACCTTC. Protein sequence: CASSMEGQGPNGYTF.

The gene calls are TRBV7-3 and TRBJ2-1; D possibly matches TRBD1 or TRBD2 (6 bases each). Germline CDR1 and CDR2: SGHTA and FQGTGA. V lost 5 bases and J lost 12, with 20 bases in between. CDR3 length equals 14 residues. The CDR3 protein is CASSPDGGRELQFF. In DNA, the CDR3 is TGTGCCAGCAGCCCAGATGGGGGGCGCGAGCTGCAGTTCTTC.